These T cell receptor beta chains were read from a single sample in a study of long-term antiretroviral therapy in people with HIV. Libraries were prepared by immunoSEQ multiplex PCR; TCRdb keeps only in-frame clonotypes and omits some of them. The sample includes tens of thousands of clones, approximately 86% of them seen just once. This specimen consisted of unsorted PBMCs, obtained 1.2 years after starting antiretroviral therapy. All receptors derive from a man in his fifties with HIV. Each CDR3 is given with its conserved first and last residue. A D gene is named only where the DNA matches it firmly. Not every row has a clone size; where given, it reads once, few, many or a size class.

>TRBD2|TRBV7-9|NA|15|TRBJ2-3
TGTGCCAGCAGCTTAGGCGGGGGGGCCCTAGATACGCAGTATTTT
CASSLGGGALDTQYF
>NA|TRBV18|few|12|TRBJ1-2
TGTGCCAGCTCACCAGTTGACTATGGCTACACCTTC
CASSPVDYGYTF
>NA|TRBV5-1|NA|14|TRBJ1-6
TGCGCCAGCAGCTCCCAGCCCGACAATTCACCCCTCCACTTT
CASSSQPDNSPLHF
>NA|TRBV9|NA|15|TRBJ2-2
TGTGCCAGCAGCCCAACTACTTTAGTCACCGGGGAGCTGTTTTTT
CASSPTTLVTGELFF
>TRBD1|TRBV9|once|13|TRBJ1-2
TGTGCCAGCAGCGTAGGAGGGGGCCATGGCTACACCTTC
CASSVGGGHGYTF
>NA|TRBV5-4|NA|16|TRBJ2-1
TGTGCCAGCAGCTTCGGCCCTCCTAGTTCCTACAATGAGCAGTTCTTC
CASSFGPPSSYNEQFF
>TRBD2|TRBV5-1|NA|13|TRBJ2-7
TGCGCCAGCAGCTTTGCGGGGGGGAGCGAGCAGTACTTC
CASSFAGGSEQYF
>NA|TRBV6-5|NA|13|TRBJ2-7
TGTGCCAGCAGTGTGACAGGCCCAGGCGAGCAGTACTTC
CASSVTGPGEQYF
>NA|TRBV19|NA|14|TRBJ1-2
TGTGCCAGTAGCTCGGGGGGGGCCGACAATGGCTACACCTTC
CASSSGGADNGYTF
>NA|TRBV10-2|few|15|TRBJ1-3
TGCGCCAGCAGTGGGGGGGCCAGCTCTGGAAACACCATATATTTT
CASSGGASSGNTIYF
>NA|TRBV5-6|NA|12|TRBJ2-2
TGTGCCAGCAGCTTCGCGAACGGGGAGCTGTTTTTT
CASSFANGELFF
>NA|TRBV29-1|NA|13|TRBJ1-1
TGCAGCGTTGGGGAGGGTATGAACACTGAAGCTTTCTTT
CSVGEGMNTEAFF
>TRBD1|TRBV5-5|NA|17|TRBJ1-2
TGTGCCAGCAGCTCTTGGACAGGGACCAAGCTAAACTATGGCTACACCTTC
CASSSWTGTKLNYGYTF
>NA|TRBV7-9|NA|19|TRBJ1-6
TGTGCCAGCAGCTTAGACCCCATTATCTATAGCTCCTATAATTCACCCCTCCACTTT
CASSLDPIIYSSYNSPLHF
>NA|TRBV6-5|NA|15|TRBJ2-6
TGTGCCAGCAGCTCTAGGGCGGGTGGGGCCAACGTCCTGACTTTC
CASSSRAGGANVLTF
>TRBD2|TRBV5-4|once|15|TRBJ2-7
TGTGCCAGCAGCCACAAGGGTAGCGGGGACGGCGAGCAGTACTTC
CASSHKGSGDGEQYF
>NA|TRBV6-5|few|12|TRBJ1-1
TGTGCCAGCAGTTCTGGGAACACTGAAGCTTTCTTT
CASSSGNTEAFF
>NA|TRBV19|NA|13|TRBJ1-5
TGTGCCAGTAGTATTTGGGACACTCAGCCCCAGCATTTT
CASSIWDTQPQHF
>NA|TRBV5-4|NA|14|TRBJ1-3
TGTGCCAGCAGCTCCCCAGGGGTTTTGGACACCATATATTTT
CASSSPGVLDTIYF
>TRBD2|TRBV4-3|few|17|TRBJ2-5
TGCGCCAGCAGCCAAGAGCGGCTAGCGGTAGTAGGAGAGACCCAGTACTTC
CASSQERLAVVGETQYF
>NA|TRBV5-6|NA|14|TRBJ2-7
TGTGCCAGCAGCTCGCCGGGACATACCTACGAGCAGTACTTC
CASSSPGHTYEQYF
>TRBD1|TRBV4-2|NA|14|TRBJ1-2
TGTGCCAGCAGCCCGGGACAGGGGAACTATGGCTACACCTTC
CASSPGQGNYGYTF
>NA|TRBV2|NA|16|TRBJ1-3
TGTGCCAGCAGTGAAAAGTCCGGCAACTCTGGAAACACCATATATTTT
CASSEKSGNSGNTIYF
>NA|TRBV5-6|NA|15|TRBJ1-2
TGTGCCAGCAGCAAGGGTGGGGGAGCTAACTATGGCTACACCTTC
CASSKGGGANYGYTF
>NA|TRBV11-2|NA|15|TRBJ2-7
TGTGCCAGCAGCTTAGACGGACTCCTATTCTACGAGCAGTACTTC
CASSLDGLLFYEQYF
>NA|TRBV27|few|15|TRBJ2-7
TGTGCCAGCAGTTCGTCGACTAGTACCTCCTACGAGCAGTACTTC
CASSSSTSTSYEQYF
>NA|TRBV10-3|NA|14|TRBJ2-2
TGTGCCATCAGGCGCTCCTCGAACACCGGGGAGCTGTTTTTT
CAIRRSSNTGELFF
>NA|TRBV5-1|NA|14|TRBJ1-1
TGCGCCAGCAGCTTTAAGTTCGGGGAAACTGAAGCTTTCTTT
CASSFKFGETEAFF
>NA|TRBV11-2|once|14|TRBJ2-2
TGTGCCAGCACCCCCGCTCCGGGCACCGGGGAGCTGTTTTTT
CASTPAPGTGELFF
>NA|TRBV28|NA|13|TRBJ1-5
TGTGCCAGCGCCGGGACCCGCAATCAGCCCCAGCATTTT
CASAGTRNQPQHF
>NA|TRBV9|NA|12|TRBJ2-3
TGTGCCAGCAGCGTAGAATCAGATACGCAGTATTTT
CASSVESDTQYF
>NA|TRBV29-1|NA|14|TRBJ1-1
TGCAGCGTTCAGGCTATAACGCGGGGTCCCGAAGCTTTCTTT
CSVQAITRGPEAFF
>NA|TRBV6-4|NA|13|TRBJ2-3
TGTGCCAGCAGTGAGGGGGAAGCAGATACGCAGTATTTT
CASSEGEADTQYF
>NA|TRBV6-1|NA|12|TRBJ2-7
TGTGCCAGCAAGGGCAGGGTCTACGAGCAGTACTTC
CASKGRVYEQYF
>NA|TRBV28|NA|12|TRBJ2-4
TGTGCCAGAAGACGGTCCGAAGACATTCAGTACTTC
CARRRSEDIQYF